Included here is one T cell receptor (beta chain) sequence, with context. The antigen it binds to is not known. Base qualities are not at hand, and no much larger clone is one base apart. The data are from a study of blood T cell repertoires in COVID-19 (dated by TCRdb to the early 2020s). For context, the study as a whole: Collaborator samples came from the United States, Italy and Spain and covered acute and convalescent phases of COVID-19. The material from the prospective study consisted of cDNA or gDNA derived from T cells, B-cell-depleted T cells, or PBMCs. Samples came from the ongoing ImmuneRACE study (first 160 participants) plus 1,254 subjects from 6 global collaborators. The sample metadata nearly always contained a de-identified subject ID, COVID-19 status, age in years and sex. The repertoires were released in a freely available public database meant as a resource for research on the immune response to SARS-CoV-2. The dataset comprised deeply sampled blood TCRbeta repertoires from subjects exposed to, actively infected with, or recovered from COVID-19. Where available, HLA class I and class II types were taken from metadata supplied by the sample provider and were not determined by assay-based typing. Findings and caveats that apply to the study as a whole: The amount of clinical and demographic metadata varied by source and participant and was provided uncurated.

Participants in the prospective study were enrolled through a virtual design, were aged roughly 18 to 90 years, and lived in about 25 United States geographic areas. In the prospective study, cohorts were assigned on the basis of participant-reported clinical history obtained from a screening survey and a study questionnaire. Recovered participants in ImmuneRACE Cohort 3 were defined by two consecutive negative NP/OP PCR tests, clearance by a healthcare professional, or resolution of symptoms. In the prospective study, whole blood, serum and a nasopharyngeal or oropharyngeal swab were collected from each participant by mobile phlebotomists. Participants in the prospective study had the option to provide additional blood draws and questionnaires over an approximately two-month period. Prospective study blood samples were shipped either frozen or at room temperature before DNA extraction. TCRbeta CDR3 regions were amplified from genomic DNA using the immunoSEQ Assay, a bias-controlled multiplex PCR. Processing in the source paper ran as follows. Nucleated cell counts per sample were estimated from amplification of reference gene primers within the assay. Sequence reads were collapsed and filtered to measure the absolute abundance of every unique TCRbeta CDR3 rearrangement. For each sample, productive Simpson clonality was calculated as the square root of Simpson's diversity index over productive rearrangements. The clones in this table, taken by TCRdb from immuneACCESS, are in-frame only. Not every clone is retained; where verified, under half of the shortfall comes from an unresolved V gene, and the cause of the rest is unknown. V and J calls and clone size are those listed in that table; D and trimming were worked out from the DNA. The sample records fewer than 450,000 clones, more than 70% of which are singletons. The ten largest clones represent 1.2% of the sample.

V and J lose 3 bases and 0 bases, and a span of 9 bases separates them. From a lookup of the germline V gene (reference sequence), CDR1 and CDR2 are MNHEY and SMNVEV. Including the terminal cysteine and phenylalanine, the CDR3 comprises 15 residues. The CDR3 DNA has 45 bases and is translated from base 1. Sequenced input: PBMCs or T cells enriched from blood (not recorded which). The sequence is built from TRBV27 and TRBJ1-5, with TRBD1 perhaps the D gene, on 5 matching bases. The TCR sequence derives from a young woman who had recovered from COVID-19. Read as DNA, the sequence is TGTGCCAGCAGTTTTAGCAGGGCTAGCAATCAGCCCCAGCATTTT. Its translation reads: CASSFSRASNQPQHF.